Each of the 27 T cell receptor beta chains below was sequenced from the same sample in a study of human T cells and chemical hapten exposure. TCRdb re-called the RACE reads through MiXCR, storing one row per CDR3 protein. The sample lists 300,000 to 450,000 distinct CDR3 sequences, about 5.1% occurring once. Described time point: pre-sensitization, week 0. Sample treatment: therapeutic diphenylcyclopropenone sensitization with weekly scalp DPC. The material was whole blood, obtained in connection with sensitization to the hapten diphenylcyclopropenone (DPC). Receptor source: a woman in her forties or fifties with alopecia areata. Some clones in this sample may be carry-over from other donors' samples.

This clonotype has only a few counts. J is TRBJ2-6 and V is TRBV27; D remains ambiguous. Trimming cost V 5 bases and J 0 bases, with 5 bases left between them. CDR1 is MNHEY, CDR2 SMNVEV, per germline (reference sequence). CDR3 length: 14 amino acids. CDR3 nucleotide sequence: TGTGCCAGCAGTGGTAACTCTGGGGCCAACGTCCTGACTTTC. Translating gives CASSGNSGANVLTF. Full variable domain (rest looked up from reference TRBV27 and TRBJ2-6): EAQVTQNPRYLITVTGKKLTVTCSQNMNHEYMSWYRQDPGLGLRQIYYSMNVEVTDKGDVPEGYKVSRKEKRNFPLILESPSPNQTSLYFCASSGNSGANVLTFGAGSRLTVL.

The V call is TRBV2, the J call TRBJ2-3; 14 bases map to TRBD2. This CDR3 is 15 amino acids long. CDR1 SNHLY and CDR2 FYNNEI come from the germline V gene. The CDR3: CTSTRLAGGTDTQYF. CDR3 in DNA: TGTACCTCAACTCGACTAGCGGGGGGGACAGATACGCAGTATTTT.

This clonotype came up a few times. The CDR3 nucleotides read TGTGCCAGCAGCTTTGGAGGGGGCGCCACCGGGGAGCTGTTTTTT. Protein sequence: CASSFGGGATGELFF. The chain combines TRBV7-2 with TRBJ2-2, with a tentative D call TRBD1 (7 bases). Germline CDR1 SGHTA, CDR2 FQGNSA. V was cut by 3 bases and J by 4 bases, with 12 bases left in between. The CDR3 loop spans 15 amino acids.

This clonotype was observed a few times. This chain uses TRBV29-1 with TRBJ2-1; no definite D call. The CDR3 has 14 residues. V was shortened by 4 bases and J by 3 bases, with 13 bases between the two germline ends. CDR1 is SQVTM, CDR2 ANQGSEA, per germline. Written as DNA, the CDR3 is TGCAGCGTTGGGGCTAGTCCGATCTACAATGAGCAGTTCTTC. It specifies CSVGASPIYNEQFF.

This clonotype has a count of ten or more. The chain joins TRBV11-2 to TRBJ2-1, with 8 bases aligning to TRBD2. Germline-derived CDR1 and CDR2 are SGHAT and FQNNGV. The V segment lost 2 bases and the J segment 5 bases; nucleotides outside the gene matches: 5. The CDR3 runs 15 residues. This CDR3 is CASSLTREGHNEQFF. The CDR3 nucleotides are TGTGCCAGCAGCTTAACACGGGAGGGCCACAATGAGCAGTTCTTC. Full variable domain (remainder filled in from reference TRBV11-2 and TRBJ2-1): EAGVAQSPRYKIIEKRQSVAFWCNPISGHATLYWYQQILGQGPKLLIQFQNNGVVDDSQLPKDRFSAERLKGVDSTLKIQPAKLEDSAVYLCASSLTREGHNEQFFGPGTRLTVL.

This clonotype was detected ten times or more. The J gene is TRBJ2-7, the V gene TRBV6-2 or TRBV6-3; TRBD1 is a possible D gene (5 bases). The CDR3 extends over 14 amino acids. V lost 6 bases to trimming and J lost 2 bases, with 14 bases between them. Looked up from germline, CDR1 is MNHEY and CDR2 is SVGEGT. The CDR3 loop is CASRVPAGTYEQYF. Written as DNA, the CDR3 is TGTGCCAGCAGAGTCCCGGCAGGGACCTACGAGCAGTACTTC.

This clonotype was observed at least ten times. The chain links TRBV4-2 to TRBJ2-2, with TRBD2 identical over 13 bases. Germline assignment: CDR1 LGHNA and CDR2 YNFKEQ. V trimming: 4 bases; J trimming: 6 bases; junction bases outside the gene matches: 5. The CDR3 covers 16 residues. The CDR3 coding sequence is TGTGCCAGCAGCCCTACTAGCGGGAGGGCCCCCGGGGAGCTGTTTTTT. Translation: CASSPTSGRAPGELFF.

This clonotype was seen more than once but under ten times. The gene calls are TRBV15 and TRBJ2-7, with 9 bases aligning to TRBD1. CDR1 is LNHNV, CDR2 YYDKDF, per germline (reference sequence). The V gene end was trimmed by 5 bases and the J gene end by 3 bases; junction bases not matched to a gene: 11. The CDR3 spans 16 residues. The CDR3 DNA reads as TGTGCCACCAGCGGAAGTAAAGGACAGGGGATCTACGAGCAGTACTTC. The encoded protein is CATSGSKGQGIYEQYF. Variable domain in full (rest from reference TRBV15 and TRBJ2-7): DAMVIQNPRYQVTQFGKPVTLSCSQTLNHNVMYWYQQKSSQAPKLLFHYYDKDFNNEADTPDNFQSRRPNTSFCFLDIRSPGLGDTAMYLCATSGSKGQGIYEQYFGPGTRLTVT.

This clonotype was picked up many times. The V call is TRBV11-2, the J call TRBJ1-2; no clear D gene. The CDR3 totals 17 residues. Deletions cut 0 bases from V and 2 bases from J, with 16 bases between. Germline V gene sequence: CDR1 SGHAT, CDR2 FQNNGV. DNA for the CDR3: TGTGCCAGCAGCTTAGATCCAGAACCAACGTCGAACTATGGCTACACCTTC. Amino acids: CASSLDPEPTSNYGYTF.

This clonotype was seen many times. This chain joins TRBV29-1 and TRBJ2-3, with D possibly matching TRBD1 (5 bases). The germline CDR1 and CDR2 sequences are SQVTM and ANQGSEA. V shed 0 bases and J shed 4 bases, with 20 bases lying between them. The CDR3 extends over 17 amino acids. The CDR3 protein is CSVEDRAGPHTPDTQYF. DNA of the CDR3: TGCAGCGTTGAAGACAGGGCCGGGCCTCATACCCCAGATACGCAGTATTTT.

This clonotype was found many times. The chain joins TRBV5-5 to TRBJ1-1; D call uncertain. With 2 bases removed from V and 5 bases from J, the gap between germline ends came to 4 bases. This CDR3 contains 11 residues. Germline-derived CDR1 and CDR2 are SGHKS and YYEKEE (reference sequence). Written as DNA, the CDR3 is TGTGCCAGCAGCTTTGAAACTGAAGCTTTCTTT. It translates to CASSFETEAFF.

This clonotype came up many times. This chain connects TRBV27 to TRBJ2-4; TRBD1 is a possible D gene (6 bases). CDR3 size: 14 residues. From germline, CDR1 is MNHEY and CDR2 SMNVEV (reference sequence). Trimming took 3 bases from V and 6 from J, leaving 12 bases between them. The CDR3 region has the DNA TGTGCCAGCAGTTTCGTGTACAGGGCAAACATTCAGTACTTC. Residues: CASSFVYRANIQYF.

This clonotype was seen at least ten times. V usage is TRBV30 and J usage is TRBJ2-7; 9 bases match TRBD2. After removal of 0 bases from V and 6 bases from J, the junction contained 9 bases not matched to a gene. CDR1 and CDR2 from the germline V gene are GTSNPN and SVGIG (reference sequence). CDR3 length equals 15 residues. CDR3 nucleotide sequence: TGTGCCTGGAGTGTACGAGGCGGGAGGGCCCTCGAGCAGTACTTC. Its protein product is CAWSVRGGRALEQYF. Based on the CDR3 plus reference TRBV30 and TRBJ2-7, the full variable domain is SQTIHQWPATLVQPVGSPLSLECTVEGTSNPNLYWYRQAAGRGLQLLFYSVGIGQISSEVPQNLSASRPQDRQFILSSKKLLLSDSGFYLCAWSVRGGRALEQYFGPGTRLTVT.

The chain is built from TRBV7-9 and TRBJ1-1; D might be TRBD1 (6 bases). Germline V lookup: CDR1 SEHNR, CDR2 FQNEAQ (reference sequence). V was trimmed by 5 bases and J by 11 bases, leaving 18 bases between them. This CDR3 has 13 residues. The CDR3 DNA is TGTGCCAGCAGCCCCCGGGACATCCCGGAGGCTTTCTTT. Translation: CASSPRDIPEAFF. The variable domain in full, completed from reference TRBV7-9 and TRBJ1-1, reads DTGVSQNPRHKITKRGQNVTFRCDPISEHNRLYWYRQTLGQGPEFLTYFQNEAQLEKSRLLSDRFSAERPKGSFSTLEIQRTEQGDSAMYLCASSPRDIPEAFFGQGTRLTVV.

Ten or more counts support this clonotype. J is TRBJ2-1 and V is TRBV10-2; TRBD2 matches 8 bases. The V segment lost 0 bases and the J segment 6 bases; nucleotides outside the gene matches: 1. Germline values: CDR1 WSHSY, CDR2 SAAADI. CDR3 size: 14 residues. Here the CDR3 DNA reads TGCGCCAGCAGTGAGTCCGCGGGAGGCAATGAGCAGTTCTTC. Translating it yields CASSESAGGNEQFF.

This clonotype has a count of ten or more. The chain combines TRBV27 with TRBJ2-3; 9 positions match TRBD1. J gave up 4 bases and V 5 bases, and 4 bases lay outside the gene matches. Germline V gene data show CDR1 as MNHEY and CDR2 as SMNVEV (reference sequence). The CDR3 is made up of 14 amino acids. CDR3 protein: CASSVDRGADTQYF. CDR3 coding DNA: TGTGCCAGCAGTGTGGACAGGGGCGCAGATACGCAGTATTTT.

The chain combines TRBV20-1 with TRBJ2-1, with 7 bases lining up with TRBD2. Germline V CDR1 and CDR2: DFQATT, SNEGSKA (reference sequence). Trimming at V came to 3 bases and at J to 9 bases, leaving 11 bases not matched to a gene. The CDR3 length is 14 residues. CDR3 DNA sequence: TGCAGTGCTAGCACCGCGGGAGATTTGGGTGAGCAGTTCTTC. As protein: CSASTAGDLGEQFF.

This clonotype was observed at least ten times. The chain links TRBV12-3 or TRBV12-4 to TRBJ2-1; TRBD2 agrees at 13 bases. Trimming at V came to 2 bases and at J to 3 bases, leaving 16 bases not matched to a gene. This CDR3 contains 21 residues. The CDR3: CASSLNPILRLAGGIYNEQFF. CDR3 in DNA: TGTGCCAGCAGTTTAAACCCGATTTTGAGACTAGCGGGAGGCATCTACAATGAGCAGTTCTTC.

This clonotype was seen a few times. V is TRBV20-1 and J is TRBJ2-7, with 8 bases lining up with TRBD1. Germline-derived CDR1 and CDR2 are DFQATT and SNEGSKA (reference sequence). The CDR3 has 15 amino acids. V lost 0 bases to trimming and J lost 0 bases; unmatched junction nucleotides: 4. The CDR3 protein is CSARDRDRTSYEQYF. For the CDR3, the DNA is TGCAGTGCTAGAGATCGGGACAGGACCTCCTACGAGCAGTACTTC.

This clonotype has ten or more counts. The chain employs TRBV2 and TRBJ2-2; D might be TRBD2 (6 bases). Germline V lookup: CDR1 SNHLY, CDR2 FYNNEI. V lost 7 bases to trimming and J lost 4 bases, with 19 bases between them. The CDR3 runs to 16 residues. The DNA for the CDR3 is TGTGCCAGCACCCGGGCGGAGGGTAGCCCCACCGGGGAGCTGTTTTTT. It yields the protein CASTRAEGSPTGELFF.

Only a few counts were recorded for this clonotype. The rearrangement uses TRBV7-3 and TRBJ2-3; 7 positions agree with TRBD1. The CDR3 has 13 amino acids. Germline V lookup: CDR1 SGHTA, CDR2 FQGTGA. With 6 bases clipped from V and 11 bases from J, the junction kept 11 bases outside the gene matches. CDR3 amino acids: CASRPTQGYMQYF. CDR3 DNA: TGTGCCAGCAGGCCTACACAGGGGTATATGCAGTATTTT.

In this sample, this clonotype turned up many times. This rearrangement joins TRBV10-3 to TRBJ2-7; 12 nucleotides match TRBD1. The CDR3 has 13 amino acids. V shed 10 bases and J 7 bases; nucleotides not matched to a gene: 8. CDR1 and CDR2 (germline): ENHRY, SYGVKD. The CDR3 spells CATAGTGGAEQYF. The DNA for the CDR3 is TGTGCCACCGCCGGGACAGGGGGCGCTGAGCAGTACTTC.

In its sample, this clonotype was seen many times. The chain is built from TRBV6-5 and TRBJ2-5; D gene unclear. Germline assignment: CDR1 MNHEY and CDR2 SVGAGI. The CDR3 length is 16 residues. Deletions cut 0 bases from V and 1 base from J, with 12 bases between. The CDR3 reads CASSYSSATFQETQYF. In DNA, the CDR3 is TGTGCCAGCAGTTACTCAAGCGCGACCTTCCAAGAGACCCAGTACTTC.

This clonotype was counted ten times or more. The chain employs TRBV4-2 and TRBJ2-7; TRBD1 agrees at 9 bases. The germline V gene encodes CDR1 LGHNA and CDR2 YNFKEQ. The CDR3 has 15 amino acids. Trimming removed 3 bases from V and 2 bases from J; junction bases left unmatched: 5. CDR3 region: CASSQTGTGTYEQYF. Here the CDR3 DNA reads TGTGCCAGCAGCCAGACCGGGACAGGGACCTACGAGCAGTACTTC.

The V call is TRBV2, the J call TRBJ2-2; D perhaps matches TRBD2 (5 bases). Germline V gene lookup returns CDR1 SNHLY and CDR2 FYNNEI. Trimming stripped 7 bases from V and 6 bases from J, with 9 bases between. The CDR3 sequence is 12 residues long. CDR3 sequence: CASKAGPGELFF. The DNA of the CDR3 is TGTGCCAGCAAGGCGGGCCCCGGGGAGCTGTTTTTT.

In its sample, this clonotype was seen a few times. The chain is built from TRBV6-5 and TRBJ2-4, with no clear D. The CDR3 spans 15 residues. The ends were cut back, 0 bases at V and 0 bases at J, with 6 bases in the middle. Germline values: CDR1 MNHEY, CDR2 SVGAGI. CDR3 amino acids: CASSYSELAKNIQYF. As DNA, the CDR3 is TGTGCCAGCAGTTACTCGGAGCTAGCCAAAAACATTCAGTACTTC.

This clonotype was counted many times. The chain recombines TRBV6-2 or TRBV6-3 with TRBJ1-1, with TRBD1 identical over 8 bases. V gave up 2 bases and J gave up 7 bases; unmatched junction bases: 3. Germline values: CDR1 MNHEY, CDR2 SVGEGT. The CDR3 is 13 residues long. The CDR3 loop is CASSYQGQGEAFF. As DNA, the CDR3 is TGTGCCAGCAGTTACCAAGGACAGGGTGAAGCTTTCTTT.